This record concerns one T cell receptor (beta chain) sequence. As yet, its antigen is unknown. Other nucleotide sequences in the sample specify the same CDR3. The CDR3 loop spans 10 amino acids. The V end was cut by 4 bases, the J end by 7 bases, with 2 bases between. Germline assignment: CDR1 SEHNR and CDR2 FQNEAQ (reference sequence). Sorted populations all had greater than 95% purity. The entry originates in a study of beta chain features in type 1 diabetes. Every isolated RNA sample was fully reverse transcribed, so sequencing captured expressed TCRB transcripts. Measured with immunoSEQ multiplex PCR; TCRdb has only the in-frame clones, and not every one. The sample holds roughly 310,000 clones; roughly 11% are singletons and the top ten take over 0.015%. Broader study findings: A potential PCR bias toward shorter templates would be equal in patient and control samples. Among type 1 diabetes patients, VDJ junctions had fewer insertions and more deletions.

The source of this sequence is a woman younger than 45 in good health. Input material: naive CD4+ T cells from blood. V is TRBV7-9 and J is TRBJ2-1; no reliable D call. CDR3 DNA sequence: TGTGCCAGCAGCTCTAATGAGCAGTTCTTC. Translation: CASSSNEQFF.